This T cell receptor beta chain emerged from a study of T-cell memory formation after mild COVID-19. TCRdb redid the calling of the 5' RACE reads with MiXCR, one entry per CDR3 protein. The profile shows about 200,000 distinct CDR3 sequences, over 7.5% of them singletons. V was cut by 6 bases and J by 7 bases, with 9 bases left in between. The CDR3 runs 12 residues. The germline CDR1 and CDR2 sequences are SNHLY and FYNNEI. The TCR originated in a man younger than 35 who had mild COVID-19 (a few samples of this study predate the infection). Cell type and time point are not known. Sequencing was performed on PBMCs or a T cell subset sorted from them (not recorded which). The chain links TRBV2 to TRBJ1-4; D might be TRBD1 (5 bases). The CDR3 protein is CASRQASEKLFF. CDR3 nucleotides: TGTGCCAGCAGACAGGCGAGTGAAAAACTGTTTTTT.